A selection of T cell receptor beta chains follows, all from one sample in a study of response to subunit inactivated influenza vaccine. TCRdb re-derived calls from the RT-PCR reads in MiXCR, one entry per CDR3 protein. Here the sample spans 600,000 to 700,000 distinct CDR3 sequences, 12% to 15% being singletons. Sequenced here: PBMCs from blood, sampled 14 days before vaccination. All receptors come from a man aged 45 to 65 who received an inactivated influenza vaccine. CDR3s leave out the opening cysteine and the closing phenylalanine or tryptophan.

j_gene,len,v_gene,CDR3aa
TRBJ2-1,12,TRBV28,ASASGSLYNEQF
TRBJ1-3,13,TRBV6-2/TRBV6-3,ASSYRVLAGNTIY
TRBJ2-7,9,TRBV6-1,ASSEAGTSN
TRBJ2-3,13,TRBV2,ASQDLAGVSDTQY
TRBJ2-2,14,TRBV4-3,ASTFRSSDNTGELF
TRBJ2-1,12,TRBV20-1,SAERGASYNEQF
TRBJ2-3,14,TRBV5-4,ASSLEGGSLTDTQY
TRBJ2-7,15,TRBV7-8,ASSLTDSGFLNYEQY
TRBJ2-5,12,TRBV4-2,ASSQDGQQETQY
TRBJ2-3,12,TRBV20-1,SASLAGGTDTQY
TRBJ2-1,13,TRBV29-1,SVDGQGSSYNEQF
TRBJ2-7,13,TRBV6-5,ASSYSWDRRYEQY
TRBJ2-2,13,TRBV4-2,ASSQGLANTGELF
TRBJ2-5,14,TRBV6-5,ASSYSVAGGQETQY